One TCR beta chain is described in this entry. This sample was taken from a study of control samples from healthy donors and cancer patients. Method: immunoSEQ multiplex PCR; TCRdb's copy keeps in-frame clones and lacks some. The sample has around 100,000 clones, about 90% seen once. Sequences were obtained from blood. The TCR sequence derives from a woman aged 45-60 years in good health.

DNA of the CDR3: TGTGCCAGCAGTTGGTCAGATACGCAGTATTTT. Amino acid sequence: CASSWSDTQYF. The chain couples TRBV7-2 to TRBJ2-3; D remains ambiguous. This CDR3 contains 11 residues. The V and J ends lost 6 bases and 4 bases respectively, with 5 bases between them. Per the germline V gene, CDR1 is SGHTA and CDR2 is FQGNSA. The full variable domain, completed using reference TRBV7-2 and TRBJ2-3, is GAGVSQSPSNKVTEKGKDVELRCDPISGHTALYWYRQSLGQGLEFLIYFQGNSAPDKSGLPSDRFSAERTGGSVSTLTIQRTQQEDSAVYLCASSWSDTQYFGPGTRLTVL.